Ten or more counts support the clone carrying this T cell receptor beta chain. As TCR cDNA was made by 5'RACE template switching, a universal primer site and UMIs were added. TCRdb re-analysed the 5' RACE reads in MiXCR, keeping a single row per CDR3 protein. The sample has about 46,000 distinct CDR3 sequences; 5.5% to 8% are singletons. This entry comes from a study of T cells after yellow fever vaccination. The overall study: Each of the EM, EMRA, CM and Tscm memory subsets was sorted based on CD3, CD45RA, CCR7 and CD95.

Whole-study results and caveats: Sequencing of sorted memory subsets on day 0 failed to detect almost all vaccine-responding clonotypes. At about 97% for CD4 and 88% for CD8, most primary-vaccination clones showed up again after the booster.

V gave up 4 bases and J gave up 4 bases, with 11 bases separating them. Germline V gene data show CDR1 as SGHRS and CDR2 as YFSETQ. The CDR3 has 13 residues. The sequences come from PBMCs, either bulk or a sorted T-cell subset (CD4+, CD8+, memory, or dextramer-sorted; not recorded which), collected 45 days after the yellow fever booster vaccination. This receptor was obtained from a man aged 25 to 40 who received the YFV17D yellow fever vaccine. The chain uses TRBV5-1 and TRBJ1-1, with D unclear. The CDR3 nucleotides read TGCGCCAGCAGCAGAGTGGGGTTCACTGAAGCTTTCTTT. The encoded protein is CASSRVGFTEAFF.